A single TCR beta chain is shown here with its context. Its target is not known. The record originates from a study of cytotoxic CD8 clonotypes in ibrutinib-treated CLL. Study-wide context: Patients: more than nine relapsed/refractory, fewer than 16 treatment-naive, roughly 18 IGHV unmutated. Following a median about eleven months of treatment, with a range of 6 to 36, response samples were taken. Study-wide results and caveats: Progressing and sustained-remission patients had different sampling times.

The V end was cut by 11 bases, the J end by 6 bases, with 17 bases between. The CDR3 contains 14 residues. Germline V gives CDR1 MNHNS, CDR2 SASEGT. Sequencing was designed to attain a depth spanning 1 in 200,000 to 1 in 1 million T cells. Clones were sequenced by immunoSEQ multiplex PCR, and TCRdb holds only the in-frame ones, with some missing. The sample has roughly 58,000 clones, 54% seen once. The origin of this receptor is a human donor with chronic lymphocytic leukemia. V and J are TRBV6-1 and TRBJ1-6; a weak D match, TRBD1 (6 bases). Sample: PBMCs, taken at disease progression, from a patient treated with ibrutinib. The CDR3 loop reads CAVTGFFANSPLHF. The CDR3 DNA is TGTGCCGTAACAGGGTTCTTCGCTAATTCACCCCTCCACTTT.